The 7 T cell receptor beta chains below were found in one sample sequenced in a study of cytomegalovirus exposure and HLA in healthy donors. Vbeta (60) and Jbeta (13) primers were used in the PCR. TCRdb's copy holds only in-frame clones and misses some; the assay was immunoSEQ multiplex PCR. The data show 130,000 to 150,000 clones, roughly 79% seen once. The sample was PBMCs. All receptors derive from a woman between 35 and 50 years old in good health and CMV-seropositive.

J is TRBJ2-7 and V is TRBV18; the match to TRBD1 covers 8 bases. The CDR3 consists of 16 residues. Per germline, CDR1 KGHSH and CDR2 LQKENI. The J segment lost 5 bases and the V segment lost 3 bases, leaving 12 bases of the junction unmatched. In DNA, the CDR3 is TGTGCCAGCTCACCTTATACTGCCGGGACAGGAAACGAGCAGTACTTC. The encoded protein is CASSPYTAGTGNEQYF.

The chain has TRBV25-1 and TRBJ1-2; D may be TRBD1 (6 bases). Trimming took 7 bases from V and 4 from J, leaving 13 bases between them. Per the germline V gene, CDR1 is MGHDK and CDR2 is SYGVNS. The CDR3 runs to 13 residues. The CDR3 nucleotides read TGTGCCAGCACCACAGGGACCTTCTATGGCTACACCTTC. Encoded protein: CASTTGTFYGYTF.

The CDR3 sequence is CASSESRGAYEQYF. The CDR3 DNA follows: TGTGCCAGTAGCGAATCCCGGGGGGCCTACGAGCAGTACTTC. The V call is TRBV19, the J call TRBJ2-7; TRBD2 matches at 7 bases. This CDR3 has 14 residues. Germline-derived CDR1 and CDR2 are LNHDA and SQIVND (reference sequence). V dropped 6 bases and J dropped 2; count of bases not matched to a gene: 7.

The CDR3: CASQGSGQSQHF. For the CDR3, the DNA is TGTGCCAGCCAGGGATCCGGGCAGTCCCAGCATTTT. V gene TRBV19 combines with J gene TRBJ1-5, with D perhaps TRBD1 (5 bases). The germline CDR1 and CDR2 sequences are LNHDA and SQIVND (reference sequence). The CDR3 spans 12 residues. Trimming removed 9 bases from V and 11 bases from J, with 17 bases in between.

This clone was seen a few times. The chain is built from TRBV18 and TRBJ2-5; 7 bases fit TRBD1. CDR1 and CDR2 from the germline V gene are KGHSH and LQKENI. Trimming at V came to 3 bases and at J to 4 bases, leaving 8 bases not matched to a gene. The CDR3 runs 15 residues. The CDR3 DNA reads TGTGCCAGCTCACCCCAGACAGGGTGGGGAGAGACCCAGTACTTC. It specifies CASSPQTGWGETQYF.

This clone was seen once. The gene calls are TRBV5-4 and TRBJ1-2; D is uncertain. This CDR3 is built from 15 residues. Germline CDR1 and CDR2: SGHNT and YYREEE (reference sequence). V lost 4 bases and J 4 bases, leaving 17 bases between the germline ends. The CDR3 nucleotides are TGTGCCAGCAGCCTACGACGGGGTGGACGCTATGGCTACACCTTC. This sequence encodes CASSLRRGGRYGYTF. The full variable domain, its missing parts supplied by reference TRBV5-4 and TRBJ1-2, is ETGVTQSPTHLIKTRGQQVTLRCSSQSGHNTVSWYQQALGQGPQFIFQYYREEENGRGNFPPRFSGLQFPNYSSELNVNALELDDSALYLCASSLRRGGRYGYTFGSGTRLTVV.

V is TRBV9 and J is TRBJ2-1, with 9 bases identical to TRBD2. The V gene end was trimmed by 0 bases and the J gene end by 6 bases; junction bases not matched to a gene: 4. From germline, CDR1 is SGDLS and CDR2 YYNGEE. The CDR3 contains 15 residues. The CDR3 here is CASSVGGGVANEQFF. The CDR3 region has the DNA TGTGCCAGCAGCGTAGGCGGGGGGGTAGCCAATGAGCAGTTCTTC. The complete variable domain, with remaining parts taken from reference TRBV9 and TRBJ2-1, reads DSGVTQTPKHLITATGQRVTLRCSPRSGDLSVYWYQQSLDQGLQFLIQYYNGEERAKGNILERFSAQQFPDLHSELNLSSLELGDSALYFCASSVGGGVANEQFFGPGTRLTVL.